The following is a TCR beta chain sequence with its context. CDR1 is SGDLS and CDR2 is YYNGEE in the germline V gene. The ends were cut back, 4 bases at V and 9 bases at J, with 12 bases in the middle. This CDR3 contains 12 residues. Template switching introduced a universal primer site, and the cDNA bore unique molecular identifiers. From the 5' RACE reads, TCRdb called clonotypes with MiXCR, one entry per CDR3 protein. Of about 920,000 distinct CDR3 sequences listed, over 9% are singletons. This sample was taken from a study of identical twins. The same sample was also used in a study of yellow fever vaccine responses in identical twins.

What was sequenced was PBMCs. This TCR was recovered from a woman under 30 in good health. The chain joins TRBV9 to TRBJ2-3; D is unresolved. The chain's CDR3 is CASSLIKETQYF. CDR3 DNA sequence: TGTGCCAGCAGCCTTATTAAGGAGACGCAGTATTTT.